This T cell receptor (beta chain) was found in a study of CD8 T cells in Susac syndrome (dated by TCRdb to the late 2010s). A note on the overall study: Repertoire sequencing was used to test whether CD8+ T cell activation and differentiation in Susac syndrome was antigen driven. Broad study findings and their caveats: The number of individuals in the TCR sequencing and HLA analysis was acknowledged as relatively small.

Peripheral blood CD8+ and CD4+ T cells from healthy donors, Susac syndrome patients and multiple sclerosis patients were profiled by high-throughput TCR beta sequencing. The multiple sclerosis controls were treatment-naive patients whose relapsing-remitting disease, either stable or active, fulfilled the revised McDonald criteria. CD8+ TEMRA cells were enriched by FACS, while bulk CD8+ and CD4+ T cells were purified by magnetic negative isolation. Blood was drawn into EDTA tubes, processed within 24 hours, and PBMCs were isolated by density gradient centrifugation. PBMCs intended for TCR sequencing were cryopreserved in liquid nitrogen and were subsequently thawed in a 37 degrees C water bath. The sorted or isolated CD4+, CD8+ and CD8+ TEMRA cells reached a purity of at least 90%. In the case of this clonotype: Its target antigen remains unknown. Per-nucleotide qualities are absent, and no much larger clonotype sits a single base away.

RNA was extracted with the RNeasy kit and about 0.5 to 1 ug was reverse transcribed using random hexamers. The immunoSEQ multiplex PCR assay, which covers 54 Vbeta and 13 Jbeta segments, was used to amplify TCR beta CDR3 regions. To correct PCR amplification bias, a synthetic template baseline was used for both primer optimization and computational correction. In the original analysis: Only productive sequences were kept, with reads annotated to V, D and J genes according to IMGT and analyzed in immunoSEQ Analyzer. Clonality was computed as one minus Shannon entropy normalized by log2 of the number of productive unique sequences. Public and private clones were assessed among the 100 most prevalent clones of each patient and control. Susac-specific clones were defined as absent from healthy and MS cohorts, about 1,100 published viral clones and other ImmuneACCESS disease sequences. TCRdb reworked the public reads: Q25 trimming with fastp, MiXCR clone assembly, productive beta chains retained. Rows with a matching CDR3 protein are joined into one entry that keeps the most common DNA and genes. The V and J calls reflect TCRdb's pipeline rather than the authors' work. The sample table holds around 180,000 distinct CDR3 sequences, of which 90% to 97% were seen once. Clones ranked in the top ten supply approximately 0.09% of the sample.

V is clipped by 4 bases and J by 7 bases, and the sequence between their germline boundaries is 14 bases long. The CDR3, from cysteine to phenylalanine, totals 14 residues. The sequence is cut down to CDR3 DNA, 42 bases in frame from base 1. The germline V gene (reference sequence) gives CDR1 as LGHDT and CDR2 as YNNKEL. The sample taken for sequencing was CD4+ T cells from PBMCs. The chain employs TRBV3-1 and TRBJ2-1, and possibly TRBD1, on 6 matching bases. The receptor's source is a human donor with multiple sclerosis. The CDR3 protein sequence reads: CASSLPSGANEQFF. Read as DNA, the sequence is TGTGCCAGCAGCCTACCGTCAGGGGCGAATGAGCAGTTCTTC.